The entry that follows covers one TCR beta chain sequence. The sample belongs to a study of blood T cell repertoires in COVID-19. Across the whole study: Italy, Spain and the United States were the sources of the convalescent and acute COVID-19 samples. PBMCs, B-cell-depleted T cells, or T cells provided the cDNA or gDNA that made up the material.

Generated by immunoSEQ multiplex PCR, the TCRdb table keeps only in-frame clones and is missing some. In the table there are around 150,000 clones, about 72% of which are singletons. Per germline, CDR1 SGHDN and CDR2 FVKESK. V was pared by 4 bases and J by 2 bases, with 15 bases of the junction left unmatched. This CDR3 spans 18 amino acids. The TCR originated in a man between 60 and 70 years old who had recovered from COVID-19. The chain is built from TRBV14 and TRBJ1-2; 8 nucleotides line up with TRBD1. The sequenced sample consisted of peripheral blood. The CDR3 nucleotides read TGTGCCAGCAGCCGTCTAGGACAGGGTATAGGAAGCAACTATGGCTACACCTTC. It specifies CASSRLGQGIGSNYGYTF.